Reported below is one T cell receptor (beta chain). The antigen is not known. This table comes from immunoSEQ multiplex PCR, and its TCRdb copy is limited to in-frame clones, with some not included. The sample includes some 700,000 clones, roughly 87% of them seen just once. CDR1 and CDR2 (germline): MGHRA, YSYEKL. The trim removed 3 bases at V and 0 bases at J, leaving 9 bases unmatched. The CDR3 runs to 17 residues. These data come from a study of shared clonotypes between healthy human individuals. On the study more broadly: Each donor had three CD4 naive, three CD4 memory, two CD8 naive and one CD8 memory plate.

Study conclusions and caveats: Generation probabilities of non-shared clonotypes were lower (relative to those shared by all four donors). Clonotype sharing across donors was expected to vary with sequencing depth.

The receptor was isolated from a man aged 18 to 30 in good health. Some clones in this sample may be carry-over from other donors' samples. The material sequenced was memory CD8+ T cells from PBMCs. Subset in this sample: CD45RO+ cells pooled with CCR7-negative TemRA cells. The chain combines TRBV4-1 with TRBJ1-1; 8 nucleotides agree with TRBD1. The CDR3 nucleotides are TGCGCCAGCAGCCAGCCTACAGGGGGGCCGATGAACACTGAAGCTTTCTTT. Translated: CASSQPTGGPMNTEAFF.